The 8 T cell receptor beta chains listed next were all sequenced from one sample in a study of T-cell memory formation after mild COVID-19. TCRdb re-called the 5' RACE reads through MiXCR, storing one row per CDR3 protein. The table has roughly 180,000 distinct CDR3 sequences, approximately 10% seen once. Material: PBMCs or a T cell subset sorted from them (not recorded which). Receptors were obtained from a man aged 18 to 29 who had mild COVID-19 (a few samples of this study predate the infection). Cell type and time point are not known.

This clonotype has a count of ten or more. V gene TRBV7-2 combines with J gene TRBJ2-1; TRBD2 aligns across 10 bases. Germline V gene sequence: CDR1 SGHTA, CDR2 FQGNSA. The CDR3 totals 18 residues. V lost 5 bases, J lost 0 bases, and 10 bases stayed unmatched. The CDR3 DNA is TGTGCCAGCAGCCTCGCCGTAGCGGGGGGAGACTCCTACAATGAGCAGTTCTTC. It is translated as CASSLAVAGGDSYNEQFF.

The rearrangement links TRBV18 to TRBJ2-4; 7 positions agree with TRBD1. The germline CDR1 and CDR2 sequences are KGHSH and LQKENI. This CDR3 spans 17 amino acids. J was trimmed by 1 base and V by 3 bases; bases with no gene match: 9. Here the CDR3 DNA reads TGTGCCAGCTCACCGTCGACAGGGCCCAAGGCCAAAAACATTCAGTACTTC. Its translation is CASSPSTGPKAKNIQYF.

The sample holds a few counts of this clonotype. The rearrangement links TRBV10-3 to TRBJ1-1; no firm D call. Germline V lookup: CDR1 ENHRY, CDR2 SYGVKD. Trimming stripped 10 bases from V and 1 base from J, with 13 bases between. The CDR3 spans 13 residues. CDR3 amino acids: CATRASGNTEAFF. The CDR3 DNA sequence: TGTGCCACACGGGCTTCGGGGAACACTGAAGCTTTCTTT.

There are many counts of this clonotype. The rearrangement links TRBV5-1 to TRBJ2-1; 9 bases are a match to TRBD2. The germline V gene has CDR1 SGHRS and CDR2 YFSETQ. V was clipped by 4 bases and J by 5 bases; unmatched bases: 7. The CDR3 length is 15 residues. The CDR3 is CASSRDASGDNEQFF. CDR3 nucleotides: TGCGCCAGCAGCCGGGACGCTAGCGGGGACAATGAGCAGTTCTTC.

At least ten counts were recorded for this clonotype. J is TRBJ2-5 and V is TRBV5-1, with D perhaps matching TRBD2 (7 bases). V was cut by 3 bases and J by 4 bases, with 13 bases left in between. The length of the CDR3 is 14 residues. Germline V gene data show CDR1 as SGHRS and CDR2 as YFSETQ. The CDR3 DNA reads as TGCGCCAGCAGCTCCGGGGGGCCGGGAGAGACCCAGTACTTC. This codes for CASSSGGPGETQYF.

The chain joins TRBV5-1 to TRBJ1-2; tentatively, D is TRBD1 (6 bases). Trimming removed 4 bases at V and 7 bases at J, with 29 bases between. Germline-derived CDR1 and CDR2 are SGHRS and YFSETQ. The CDR3 extends over 18 amino acids. The CDR3 nucleotides read TGCGCCAGCAGCCCCTACAGGGACTCCATAATTCACACAAGTGGCTACACCTTC. It specifies CASSPYRDSIIHTSGYTF.

This clonotype came up a few times. Written as DNA, the CDR3 is TGTGCCAGCAGTTACTTAGAAGGTGGAGGACTCTACGAGCAGTACTTC. Amino acid sequence: CASSYLEGGGLYEQYF. The chain employs TRBV6-6 and TRBJ2-7, with a weak D call TRBD2 (5 bases). Deletions cut 1 base from V and 3 bases from J, with 16 bases between. The V gene's germline CDR1 is MNHNY and CDR2 SVGAGI (reference sequence). This CDR3 spans 16 amino acids.

The sample holds many counts of this clonotype. The V gene is TRBV7-2, the J gene TRBJ2-7; 9 bases map to TRBD1. Germline V lookup: CDR1 SGHTA, CDR2 FQGNSA. The CDR3 is 13 residues long. The V and J ends lost 5 bases and 7 bases, in that order; junction bases with no gene match: 6. The DNA of the CDR3 is TGTGCCAGCAGCCCGGGACAGGGCAGGGAGCAGTACGTC. Its protein is CASSPGQGREQYV.